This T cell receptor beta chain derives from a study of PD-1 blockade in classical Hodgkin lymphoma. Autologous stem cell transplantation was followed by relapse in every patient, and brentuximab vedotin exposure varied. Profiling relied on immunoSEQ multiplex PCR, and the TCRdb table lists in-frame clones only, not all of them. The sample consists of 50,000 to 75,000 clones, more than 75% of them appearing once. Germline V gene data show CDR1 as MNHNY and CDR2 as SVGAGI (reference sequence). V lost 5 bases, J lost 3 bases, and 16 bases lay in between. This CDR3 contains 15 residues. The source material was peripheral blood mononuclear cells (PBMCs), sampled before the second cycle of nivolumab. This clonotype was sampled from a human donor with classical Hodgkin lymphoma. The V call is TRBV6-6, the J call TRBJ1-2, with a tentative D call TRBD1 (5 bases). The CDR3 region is CASSLTGTGYYGYTF. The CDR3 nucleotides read TGTGCCAGCAGTCTTACCGGGACGGGCTACTATGGCTACACCTTC.